This T cell receptor (beta chain) was recovered during a study of blood T cell repertoires in COVID-19. In the study overall: Acute-phase and convalescent COVID-19 samples originated in the United States, Italy and Spain. T cells, B-cell-depleted T cells, or PBMCs provided the cDNA or gDNA that served as material.

From germline, CDR1 is ENHRY and CDR2 SYGVKD. The CDR3 is made up of 13 amino acids. Trimming pared 8 bases from V and 4 bases from J, leaving 14 bases between. As handled by the study authors: It was from reference gene primer amplification that nucleated cell counts were estimated. TCRdb keeps only in-frame clones here, not all; method: immunoSEQ multiplex PCR. That table gives V, J and clone size, and the DNA gave D and trimming. Of about 180,000 clones listed, approximately 85% are singletons. The Seattle patients joined while their infection was active and were tracked longitudinally afterward. Sequenced material: peripheral blood. This sequence was found in a woman aged 60-70 years with COVID-19, enrolled during active disease. The genes are TRBV10-3 and TRBJ1-1; D possibly corresponds to TRBD1 (5 bases). The CDR3 DNA follows: TGTGCCATCGGGATGGGGCGGGGCACTGAAGCTTTCTTT. This gives the protein CAIGMGRGTEAFF.